This T cell receptor beta chain was retrieved from a study of shared T cell receptors in the human thymus. Germline values: CDR1 SGHDT, CDR2 YYEEEE. This CDR3 comprises 17 residues. V shed 2 bases and J 5 bases; nucleotides not matched to a gene: 10. The repertoire was sequenced with immunoSEQ multiplex PCR; TCRdb's copy has only in-frame clones and lacks some. Of around 340,000 clones in the sample, 85% to 95% were seen once. This clonotype was obtained from a human donor. The sample comprised thymocytes. The chain is built from TRBV5-6 and TRBJ2-3, with 11 bases matching TRBD2. CDR3 sequence reads: CASSLGLAGGPRDTQYF. The CDR3 bases are TGTGCCAGCAGCTTAGGGTTAGCGGGAGGGCCCAGAGATACGCAGTATTTT.